The 2 T cell receptor beta chains below all came from one sample that was sequenced in a study of control samples from healthy donors and cancer patients. Clones were read by immunoSEQ multiplex PCR, and TCRdb kept only the in-frame ones, dropping some. This sample has some 97,000 clones; approximately 84% occur once, and the top ten carry 15% to 20%. The sample consisted of blood. The receptors stem from a woman aged 50 to 60 in good health.

The chain has TRBV5-1 and TRBJ2-1; D remains unclear. Trimming removed 0 bases at V and 4 bases at J, with 14 bases between. This CDR3 spans 16 amino acids. Germline V gene lookup returns CDR1 SGHRS and CDR2 YFSETQ. For the CDR3, the DNA is TGCGCCAGCAGCTTGGTACGGCCTTTCGAGTACAATGAGCAGTTCTTC. This gives the protein CASSLVRPFEYNEQFF.

The chain uses TRBV6-5 and TRBJ2-6, with D unresolved. Germline V lookup: CDR1 MNHEY, CDR2 SVGAGI. V was clipped by 4 bases and J by 0 bases, with 10 bases between them. The CDR3 has 16 residues. The CDR3 DNA reads TGTGCCAGCAGTTCTCAGTATACCTCTGGGGCCAACGTCCTGACTTTC. It specifies CASSSQYTSGANVLTF.